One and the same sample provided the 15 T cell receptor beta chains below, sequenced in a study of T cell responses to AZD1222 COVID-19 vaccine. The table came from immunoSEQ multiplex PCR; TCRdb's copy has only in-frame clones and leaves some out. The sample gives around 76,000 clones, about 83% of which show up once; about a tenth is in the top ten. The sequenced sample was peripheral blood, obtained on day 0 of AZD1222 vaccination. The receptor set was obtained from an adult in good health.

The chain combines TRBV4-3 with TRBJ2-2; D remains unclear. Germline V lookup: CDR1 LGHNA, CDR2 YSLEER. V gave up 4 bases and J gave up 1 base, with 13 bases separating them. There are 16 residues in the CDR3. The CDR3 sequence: CASSPTRLQNTGELFF. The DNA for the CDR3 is TGCGCCAGCAGCCCAACCCGGCTGCAGAACACCGGGGAGCTGTTTTTT.

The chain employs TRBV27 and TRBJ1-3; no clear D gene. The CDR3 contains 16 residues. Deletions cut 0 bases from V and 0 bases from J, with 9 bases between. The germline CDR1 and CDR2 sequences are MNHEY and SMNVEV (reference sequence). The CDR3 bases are TGTGCCAGCAGTTTATCGTATCCAATCTCTGGAAACACCATATATTTT. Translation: CASSLSYPISGNTIYF.

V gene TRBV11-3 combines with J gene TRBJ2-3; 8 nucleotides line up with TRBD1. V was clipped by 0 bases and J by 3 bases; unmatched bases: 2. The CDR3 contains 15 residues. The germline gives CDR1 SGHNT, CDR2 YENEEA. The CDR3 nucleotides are TGTGCCAGCAGCTTAGACGGACAGGGAACAGATACGCAGTATTTT. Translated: CASSLDGQGTDTQYF.

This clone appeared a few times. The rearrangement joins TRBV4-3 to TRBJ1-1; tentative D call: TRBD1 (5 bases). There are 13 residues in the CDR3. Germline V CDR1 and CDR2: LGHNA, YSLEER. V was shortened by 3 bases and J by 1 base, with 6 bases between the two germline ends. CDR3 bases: TGCGCCAGCAGCCAGGGGGAGAACACTGAAGCTTTCTTT. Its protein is CASSQGENTEAFF.

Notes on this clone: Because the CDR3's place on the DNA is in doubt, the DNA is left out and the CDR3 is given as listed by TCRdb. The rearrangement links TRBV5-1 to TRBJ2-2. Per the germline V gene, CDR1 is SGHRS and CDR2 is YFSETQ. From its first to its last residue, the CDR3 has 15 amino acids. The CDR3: CASSFGPGFPGELFF.

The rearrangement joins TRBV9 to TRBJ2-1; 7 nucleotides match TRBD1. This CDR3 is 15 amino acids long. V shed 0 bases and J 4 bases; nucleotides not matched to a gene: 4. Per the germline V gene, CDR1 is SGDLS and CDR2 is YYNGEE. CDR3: CASSVGGGQYNEQFF. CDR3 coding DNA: TGTGCCAGCAGCGTAGGAGGGGGCCAATACAATGAGCAGTTCTTC. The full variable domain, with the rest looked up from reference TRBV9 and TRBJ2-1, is DSGVTQTPKHLITATGQRVTLRCSPRSGDLSVYWYQQSLDQGLQFLIQYYNGEERAKGNILERFSAQQFPDLHSELNLSSLELGDSALYFCASSVGGGQYNEQFFGPGTRLTVL.

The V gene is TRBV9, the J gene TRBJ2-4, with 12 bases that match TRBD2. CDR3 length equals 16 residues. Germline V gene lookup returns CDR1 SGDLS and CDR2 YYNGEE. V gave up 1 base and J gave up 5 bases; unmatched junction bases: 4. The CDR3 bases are TGTGCCAGCAGCGTACTAGCGGGGGGGCACCAAAACATTCAGTACTTC. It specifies CASSVLAGGHQNIQYF.

The CDR3 coding sequence is TGTGCCAGCAGTGATAGTAACACCCCTTATGAAGCTTTCTTT. Its translation is CASSDSNTPYEAFF. This sequence joins TRBV6-1 and TRBJ1-1; D unresolved. The CDR3 has 14 residues. In germline, CDR1 is MNHNS, CDR2 SASEGT. Trimming shortened V by 3 bases and J by 7 bases, and 15 bases separated the two germline ends.

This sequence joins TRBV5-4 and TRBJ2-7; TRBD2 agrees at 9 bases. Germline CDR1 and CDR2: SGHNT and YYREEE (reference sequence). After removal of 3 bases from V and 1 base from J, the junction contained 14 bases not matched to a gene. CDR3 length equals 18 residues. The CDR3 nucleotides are TGTGCCAGCAGCTATTATCGCGGGGGGGCCTTCTTATCCTACGAGCAGTACTTC. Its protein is CASSYYRGGAFLSYEQYF.

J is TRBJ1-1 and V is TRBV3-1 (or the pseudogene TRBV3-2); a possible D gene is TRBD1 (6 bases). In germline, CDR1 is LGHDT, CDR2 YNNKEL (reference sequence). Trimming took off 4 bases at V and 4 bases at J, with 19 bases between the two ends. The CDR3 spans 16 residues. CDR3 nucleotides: TGTGCCAGCAGCCCCCCACGACAGGCCGAAATCACTGAAGCTTTCTTT. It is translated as CASSPPRQAEITEAFF.

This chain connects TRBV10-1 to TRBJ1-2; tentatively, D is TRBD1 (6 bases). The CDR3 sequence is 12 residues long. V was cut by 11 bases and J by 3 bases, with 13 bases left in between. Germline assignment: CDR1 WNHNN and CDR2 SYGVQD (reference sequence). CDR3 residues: CAALGADYGYTF. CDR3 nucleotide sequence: TGCGCCGCCCTGGGGGCTGACTATGGCTACACCTTC.

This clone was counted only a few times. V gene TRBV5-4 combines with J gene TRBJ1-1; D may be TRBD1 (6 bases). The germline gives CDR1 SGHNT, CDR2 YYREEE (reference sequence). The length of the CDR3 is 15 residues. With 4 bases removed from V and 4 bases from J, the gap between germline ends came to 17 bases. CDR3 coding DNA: TGTGCCAGCAGCGGAGTCGGGGGGCGCGGCACTGAAGCTTTCTTT. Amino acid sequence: CASSGVGGRGTEAFF.

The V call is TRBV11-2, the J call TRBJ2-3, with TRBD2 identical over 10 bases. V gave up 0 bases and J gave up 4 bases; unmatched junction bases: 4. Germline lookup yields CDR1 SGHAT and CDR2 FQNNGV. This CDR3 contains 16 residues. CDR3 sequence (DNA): TGTGCCAGCAGCTTAGATCAGCGGGGGGGCTCAGATACGCAGTATTTT. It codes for CASSLDQRGGSDTQYF.

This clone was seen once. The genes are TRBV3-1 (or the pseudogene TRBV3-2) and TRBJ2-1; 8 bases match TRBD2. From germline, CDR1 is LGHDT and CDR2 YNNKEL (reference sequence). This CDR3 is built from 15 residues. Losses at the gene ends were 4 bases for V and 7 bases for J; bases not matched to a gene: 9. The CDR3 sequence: CASSPRLAGYNEQFF. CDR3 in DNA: TGTGCCAGCAGCCCCCGATTAGCGGGGTATAATGAGCAGTTCTTC.

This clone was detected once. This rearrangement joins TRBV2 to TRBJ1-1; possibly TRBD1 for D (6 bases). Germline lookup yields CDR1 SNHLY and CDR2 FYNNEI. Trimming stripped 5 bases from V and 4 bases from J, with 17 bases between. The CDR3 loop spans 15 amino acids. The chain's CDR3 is CASSYETGFSTEAFF. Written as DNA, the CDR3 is TGTGCCAGCAGTTATGAAACAGGGTTCTCCACTGAAGCTTTCTTT. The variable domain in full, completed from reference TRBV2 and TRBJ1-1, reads EPEVTQTPSHQVTQMGQEVILRCVPISNHLYFYWYRQILGQKVEFLVSFYNNEISEKSEIFDDQFSVERPDGSNFTLKIRSTKLEDSAMYFCASSYETGFSTEAFFGQGTRLTVV.